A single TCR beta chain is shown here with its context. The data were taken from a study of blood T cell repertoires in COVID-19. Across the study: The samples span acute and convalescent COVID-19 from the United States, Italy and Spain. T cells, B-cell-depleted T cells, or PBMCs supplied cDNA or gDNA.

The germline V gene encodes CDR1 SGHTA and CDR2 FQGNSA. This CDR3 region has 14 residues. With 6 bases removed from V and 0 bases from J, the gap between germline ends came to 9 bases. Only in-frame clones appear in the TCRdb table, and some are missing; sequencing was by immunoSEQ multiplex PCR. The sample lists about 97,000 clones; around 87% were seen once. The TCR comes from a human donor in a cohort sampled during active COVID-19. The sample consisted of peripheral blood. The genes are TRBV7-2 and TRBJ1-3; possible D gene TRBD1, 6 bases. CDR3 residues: CASRTGISGNTIYF. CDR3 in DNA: TGTGCCAGCAGGACAGGCATCTCTGGAAACACCATATATTTT.